This TCR beta chain was sequenced in a study of post-analysis software for immune sequencing data (dated by TCRdb to 2013 to 2016). Turning to the overall study: The recorded disease courses included relapsing-remitting, secondary progressive and progressive-relapsing multiple sclerosis, and some patients had no subtype annotation. A subset of samples was prepared in parallel using single-end sample barcoding, then pooled and co-amplified after Illumina adapter ligation. The patient repertoires were set against 10 or so previously published healthy control repertoires from donors whose ages ranged from roughly 6 to 27 years. Overall results and qualifications from the work: Strong co-clustering of samples prepared in the same batch was shown by direct clustering with F measure, prompting a batch-effect correction. The multiple sclerosis patient group was slightly younger than the control group. Significantly lower normalized Chao1 diversity was found in multiple sclerosis patients than in controls, suggesting substantial peripheral T-cell clonal expansion. Patients showed significantly higher frequencies than controls for roughly five TRBV segments, among them TRBV5-6, TRBV5-1 and TRBV20-1.

Receptors were amplified or captured by PCR. TCRdb records Illumina HiSeq 2500 as the sequencer. To reduce PCR and sequencing biases, unique molecular identifiers were built into the TCR beta cDNA libraries. Per 1 to 10 million input T cells, approximately 500,000 cDNA molecules were obtained, such that each molecule approximated one T cell. Patient libraries were prepared and sequenced with the same protocol used for the earlier healthy control dataset. Samples belonging to the same batch were prepared together, multiplexed and sequenced on a shared HiSeq lane. The paper's processing steps were these. Raw barcoded reads were processed with MIGEC, discarding single-read molecular identifier groups before consensus assembly and CDR3 extraction. VDJtools was used for post-analysis of the clonotype tables, and diversity was normalized by down-sampling every dataset to the size of the smallest sample. In repertoire overlap clustering, CDR3 amino acid sequences, but not nucleotide sequences, were matched to correct batch-related cross-sample contamination. TCRdb took the public reads, trimmed them with fastp at Q25, ran MiXCR for clone calling and kept in-frame beta chains. Every entry covers one CDR3 protein and lists the most common genes and DNA from its rows. The V and J calls and clone size are TCRdb's, not the authors'. The sample profile shows a few hundred thousand distinct CDR3 sequences; less than 35% of them were found once. Roughly an eighth of the sample is in the top ten clones.

As concerns this clonotype: What antigen it recognizes has not been identified. No base quality values were provided; no much bigger clone lies one nucleotide off.

Inclusive of the bounding cysteine and phenylalanine, the CDR3 is 13 residues long. Only the CDR3 DNA is retained, 39 bases long and in frame from the first base. A distance of 12 bases separates the germline ends of V and J, which lose 3 bases and 3 bases respectively. From a lookup of the germline V gene (reference sequence), CDR1 and CDR2 are GTSNPN and SVGIG. To demonstrate the VDJtools post-analysis software, the study profiled TCR beta repertoires from the peripheral blood of about 13 young patients with multiple sclerosis. The multiple sclerosis patients were children and adolescents ranging in age from about 6 to 17 years.

Material for sequencing was blood. The chain was built from TRBV30 and TRBJ2-7, with the D gene too uncertain to name. This TCR derives from a girl between 10 and 17 years old with multiple sclerosis. Here is the DNA: TGTGCCTGGAGCCTAGACCGCCTCTACGAGCAGTACTTC. It specifies CAWSLDRLYEQYF.